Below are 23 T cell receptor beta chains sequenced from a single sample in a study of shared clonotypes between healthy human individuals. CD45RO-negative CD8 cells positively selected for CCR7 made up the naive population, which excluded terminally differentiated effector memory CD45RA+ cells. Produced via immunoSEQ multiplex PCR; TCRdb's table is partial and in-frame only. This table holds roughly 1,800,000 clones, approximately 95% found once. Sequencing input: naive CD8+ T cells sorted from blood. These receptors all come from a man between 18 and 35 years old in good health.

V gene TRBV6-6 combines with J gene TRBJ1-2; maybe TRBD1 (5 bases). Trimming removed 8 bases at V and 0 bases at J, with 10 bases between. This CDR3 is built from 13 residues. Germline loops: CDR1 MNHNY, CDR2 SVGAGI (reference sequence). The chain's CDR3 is CASEPGTNYGYTF. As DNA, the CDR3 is TGTGCCAGCGAACCAGGGACTAACTATGGCTACACCTTC.

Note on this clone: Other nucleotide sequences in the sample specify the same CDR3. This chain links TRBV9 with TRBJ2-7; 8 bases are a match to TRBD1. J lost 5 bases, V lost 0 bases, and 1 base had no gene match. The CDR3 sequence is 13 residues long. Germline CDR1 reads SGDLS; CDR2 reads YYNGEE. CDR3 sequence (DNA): TGTGCCAGCAGCGTAGGGACAGGGAACGAGCAGTACTTC. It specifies CASSVGTGNEQYF.

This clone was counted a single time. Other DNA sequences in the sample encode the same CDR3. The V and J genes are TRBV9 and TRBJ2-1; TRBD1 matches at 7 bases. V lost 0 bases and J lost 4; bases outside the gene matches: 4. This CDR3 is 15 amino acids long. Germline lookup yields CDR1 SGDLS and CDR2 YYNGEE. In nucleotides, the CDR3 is TGTGCCAGCAGCGTAGAGGGGACAGCTTACAATGAGCAGTTCTTC. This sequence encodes CASSVEGTAYNEQFF.

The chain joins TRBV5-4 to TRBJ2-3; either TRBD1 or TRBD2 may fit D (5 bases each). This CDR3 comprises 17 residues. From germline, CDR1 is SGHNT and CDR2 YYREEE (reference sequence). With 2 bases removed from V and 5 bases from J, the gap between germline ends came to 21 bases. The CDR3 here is CASSFLPGPGGQDTQYF. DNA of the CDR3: TGTGCCAGCAGCTTCCTTCCGGGACCTGGGGGTCAAGATACGCAGTATTTT.

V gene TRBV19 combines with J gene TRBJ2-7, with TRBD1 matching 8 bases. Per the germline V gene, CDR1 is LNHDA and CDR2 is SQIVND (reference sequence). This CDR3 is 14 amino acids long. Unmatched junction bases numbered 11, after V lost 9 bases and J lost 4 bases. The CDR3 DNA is TGTGCCAGCTCGCCGGGACAGGTCGAGTACGAGCAGTACTTC. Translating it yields CASSPGQVEYEQYF.

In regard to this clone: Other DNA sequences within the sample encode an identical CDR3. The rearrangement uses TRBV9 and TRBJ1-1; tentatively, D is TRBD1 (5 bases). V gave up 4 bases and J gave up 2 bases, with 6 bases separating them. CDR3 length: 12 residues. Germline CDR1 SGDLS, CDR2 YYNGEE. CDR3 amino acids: CASSTGNTEAFF. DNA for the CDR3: TGTGCCAGCAGCACAGGTAACACTGAAGCTTTCTTT.

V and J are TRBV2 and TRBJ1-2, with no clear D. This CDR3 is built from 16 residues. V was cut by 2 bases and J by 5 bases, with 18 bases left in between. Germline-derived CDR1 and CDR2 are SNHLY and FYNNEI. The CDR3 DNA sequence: TGTGCCAGCAGTGAACCTGTCCCCCTCGGGAGGTATGGCTACACCTTC. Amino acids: CASSEPVPLGRYGYTF.

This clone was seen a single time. CDR3 DNA: TGTGCCAGCAGCCCCTGGACTAGCGGGAGCCATGAGCAGTTCTTC. Its protein is CASSPWTSGSHEQFF. The genes are TRBV14 and TRBJ2-1; 13 nucleotides line up with TRBD2. The CDR3 runs to 15 residues. J gave up 8 bases and V 4 bases, and 5 bases lay outside the gene matches. Germline V gene sequence: CDR1 SGHDN, CDR2 FVKESK. Full variable domain (rest looked up from reference TRBV14 and TRBJ2-1): EAGVTQFPSHSVIEKGQTVTLRCDPISGHDNLYWYRRVMGKEIKFLLHFVKESKQDESGMPNNRFLAERTGGTYSTLKVQPAELEDSGVYFCASSPWTSGSHEQFFGPGTRLTVL.

The DNA of the CDR3 is TGTGCCAGCGGGACAGGGCCCAACGAGCAGTACTTC. Its protein is CASGTGPNEQYF. The chain joins TRBV2 to TRBJ2-7; 9 positions match TRBD1. The V gene end was trimmed by 8 bases and the J gene end by 5 bases; junction bases not matched to a gene: 4. This CDR3 spans 12 amino acids. Germline values: CDR1 SNHLY, CDR2 FYNNEI.

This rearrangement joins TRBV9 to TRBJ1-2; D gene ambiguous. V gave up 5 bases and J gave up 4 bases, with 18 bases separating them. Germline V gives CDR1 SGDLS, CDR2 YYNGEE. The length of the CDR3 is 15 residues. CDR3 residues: CASRGTDPGIYGYTF. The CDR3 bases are TGTGCCAGCAGGGGAACCGACCCGGGGATCTATGGCTACACCTTC. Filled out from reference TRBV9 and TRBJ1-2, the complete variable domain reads DSGVTQTPKHLITATGQRVTLRCSPRSGDLSVYWYQQSLDQGLQFLIQYYNGEERAKGNILERFSAQQFPDLHSELNLSSLELGDSALYFCASRGTDPGIYGYTFGSGTRLTVV.

The CDR3 reads CASSDPGGGNTIYF. The CDR3 bases are TGTGCCAGCAGCGACCCAGGGGGTGGAAACACCATATATTTT. V and J are TRBV9 and TRBJ1-3, with 7 bases matching TRBD1. There are 14 residues in the CDR3. CDR1 and CDR2 from the germline V gene are SGDLS and YYNGEE. V gave up 3 bases and J gave up 3 bases; unmatched junction bases: 3. Combining the CDR3 with reference TRBV9 and TRBJ1-3 gives the whole variable domain DSGVTQTPKHLITATGQRVTLRCSPRSGDLSVYWYQQSLDQGLQFLIQYYNGEERAKGNILERFSAQQFPDLHSELNLSSLELGDSALYFCASSDPGGGNTIYFGEGSWLTVV.

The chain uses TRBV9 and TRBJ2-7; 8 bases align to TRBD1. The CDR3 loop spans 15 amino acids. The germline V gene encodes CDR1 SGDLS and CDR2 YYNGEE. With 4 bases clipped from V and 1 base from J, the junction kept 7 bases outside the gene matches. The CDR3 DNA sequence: TGTGCCAGCAGCCCCTGGGACAGGAGTTCCTACGAGCAGTACTTC. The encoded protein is CASSPWDRSSYEQYF.

In DNA, the CDR3 is TGTGCCAGCAGTTTGCGGGTACCACAGTGGTACAATGAGCAGTTCTTC. This translates into CASSLRVPQWYNEQFF. The rearrangement uses TRBV6-5 and TRBJ2-1; a possible D gene is TRBD2 (5 bases). V was trimmed by 4 bases and J by 4 bases, leaving 17 bases between them. Germline assignment: CDR1 MNHEY and CDR2 SVGAGI. The CDR3 is 16 residues long.

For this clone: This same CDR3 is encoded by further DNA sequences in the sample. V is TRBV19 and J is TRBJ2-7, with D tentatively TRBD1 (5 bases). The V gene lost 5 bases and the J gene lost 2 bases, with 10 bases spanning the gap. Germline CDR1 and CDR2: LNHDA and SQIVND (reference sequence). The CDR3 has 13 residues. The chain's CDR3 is CASSLDSTYEQYF. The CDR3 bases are TGTGCCAGTAGTCTTGACAGCACCTACGAGCAGTACTTC.

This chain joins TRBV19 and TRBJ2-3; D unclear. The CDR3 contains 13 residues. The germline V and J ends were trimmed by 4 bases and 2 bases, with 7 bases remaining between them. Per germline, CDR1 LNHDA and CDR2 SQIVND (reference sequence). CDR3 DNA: TGTGCCAGTAGTACCTGGAACACAGATACGCAGTATTTT. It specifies CASSTWNTDTQYF.

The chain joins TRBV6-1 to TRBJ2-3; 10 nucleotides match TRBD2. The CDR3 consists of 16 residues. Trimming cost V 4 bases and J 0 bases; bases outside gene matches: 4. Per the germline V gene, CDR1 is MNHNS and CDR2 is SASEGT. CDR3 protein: CASSGERGGSTDTQYF. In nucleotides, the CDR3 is TGTGCCAGCAGTGGGGAGCGGGGGGGCAGCACAGATACGCAGTATTTT.

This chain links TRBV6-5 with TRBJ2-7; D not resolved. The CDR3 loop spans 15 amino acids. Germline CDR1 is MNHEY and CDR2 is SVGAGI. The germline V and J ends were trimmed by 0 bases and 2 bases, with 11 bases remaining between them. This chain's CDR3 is CASSYSKPPTYEQYF. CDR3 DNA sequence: TGTGCCAGCAGTTACTCGAAACCCCCTACCTACGAGCAGTACTTC.

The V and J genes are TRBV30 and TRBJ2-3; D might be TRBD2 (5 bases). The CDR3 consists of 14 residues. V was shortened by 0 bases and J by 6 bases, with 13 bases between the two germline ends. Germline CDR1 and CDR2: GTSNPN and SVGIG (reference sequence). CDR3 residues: CAWSVEVASDTQYF. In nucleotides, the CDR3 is TGTGCCTGGAGTGTAGAGGTAGCGTCTGATACGCAGTATTTT. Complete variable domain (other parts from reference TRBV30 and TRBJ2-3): SQTIHQWPATLVQPVGSPLSLECTVEGTSNPNLYWYRQAAGRGLQLLFYSVGIGQISSEVPQNLSASRPQDRQFILSSKKLLLSDSGFYLCAWSVEVASDTQYFGPGTRLTVL.

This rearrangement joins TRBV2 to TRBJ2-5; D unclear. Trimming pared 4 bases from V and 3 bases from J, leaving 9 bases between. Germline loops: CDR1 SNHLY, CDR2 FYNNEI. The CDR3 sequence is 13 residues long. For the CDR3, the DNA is TGTGCCAGCAGTGGCAGGAATGAAGAGACCCAGTACTTC. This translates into CASSGRNEETQYF. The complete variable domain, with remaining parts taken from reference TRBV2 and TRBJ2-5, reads EPEVTQTPSHQVTQMGQEVILRCVPISNHLYFYWYRQILGQKVEFLVSFYNNEISEKSEIFDDQFSVERPDGSNFTLKIRSTKLEDSAMYFCASSGRNEETQYFGPGTRLLVL.

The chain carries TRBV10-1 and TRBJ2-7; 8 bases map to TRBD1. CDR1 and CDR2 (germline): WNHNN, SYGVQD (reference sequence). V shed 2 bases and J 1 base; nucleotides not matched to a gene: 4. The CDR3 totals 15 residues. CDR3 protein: CASSEPDRESYEQYF. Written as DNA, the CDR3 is TGCGCCAGCAGTGAGCCGGACAGGGAATCCTACGAGCAGTACTTC.

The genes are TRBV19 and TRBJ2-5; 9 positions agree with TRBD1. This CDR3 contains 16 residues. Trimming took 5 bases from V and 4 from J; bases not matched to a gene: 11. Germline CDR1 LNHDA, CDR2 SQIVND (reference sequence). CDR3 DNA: TGTGCCAGTAGTCTCGCCGGGACAGGGTTTCTAGAGACCCAGTACTTC. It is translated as CASSLAGTGFLETQYF.

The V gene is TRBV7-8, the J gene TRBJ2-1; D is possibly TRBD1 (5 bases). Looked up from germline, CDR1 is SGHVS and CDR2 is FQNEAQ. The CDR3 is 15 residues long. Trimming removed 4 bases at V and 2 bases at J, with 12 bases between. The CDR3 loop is CASSWQGDPYNEQFF. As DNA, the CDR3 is TGTGCCAGCAGCTGGCAGGGCGACCCCTACAATGAGCAGTTCTTC.

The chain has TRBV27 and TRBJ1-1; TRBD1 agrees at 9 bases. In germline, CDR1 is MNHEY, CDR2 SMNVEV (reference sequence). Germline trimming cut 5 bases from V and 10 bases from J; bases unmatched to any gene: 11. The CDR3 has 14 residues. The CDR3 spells CASSLTGGMVGAFF. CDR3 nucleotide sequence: TGTGCCAGCAGTCTCACAGGGGGCATGGTTGGAGCTTTCTTT.